Presented here are 5 T cell receptor beta chains from one specimen sequenced in a study of T cell responses to AZD1222 COVID-19 vaccine. Clones were read by immunoSEQ multiplex PCR, and TCRdb kept only the in-frame ones, dropping some. Seen here are more than 150,000 clones, 94% observed once, and the top ten hold about 9.3%. The sequencing here drew on peripheral blood, taken on day 0 of AZD1222 vaccination. These receptors were obtained from an adult in good health.

This chain joins TRBV19 and TRBJ2-3; unclear D gene. Germline CDR1 reads LNHDA; CDR2 reads SQIVND (reference sequence). The V and J ends lost 3 bases and 2 bases respectively, with 9 bases between them. The CDR3 runs to 14 residues. The CDR3 DNA reads as TGTGCCAGTAGTATGGGTCATATCACAGATACGCAGTATTTT. Protein sequence: CASSMGHITDTQYF.

The genes are TRBV6-5 and TRBJ2-1, with a possible D match to TRBD1 (6 bases). The V gene lost 4 bases and the J gene lost 9 bases, with 16 bases spanning the gap. Looked up from germline, CDR1 is MNHEY and CDR2 is SVGAGI. The CDR3 extends over 14 amino acids. The CDR3 is CASSLVPQGPEQFF. The CDR3 DNA is TGTGCCAGCAGTTTGGTTCCTCAGGGGCCTGAGCAGTTCTTC.

The rearrangement uses TRBV2 and TRBJ2-3; D is possibly TRBD1 (5 bases). The V gene's germline CDR1 is SNHLY and CDR2 FYNNEI. V was clipped by 0 bases and J by 0 bases, with 10 bases between them. This CDR3 is 16 amino acids long. CDR3 in amino acids: CASSEARQTSTDTQYF. CDR3 DNA sequence: TGTGCCAGCAGTGAAGCCCGACAGACTAGCACAGATACGCAGTATTTT.

J is TRBJ1-1 and V is TRBV28; the D is unclear. Germline assignment: CDR1 MDHEN and CDR2 SYDVKM. V was shortened by 6 bases and J by 3 bases, with 8 bases between the two germline ends. The CDR3 spans 12 residues. The CDR3 region is CASRGSHTEAFF. As DNA, the CDR3 is TGTGCCAGCAGGGGATCGCACACTGAAGCTTTCTTT.

Here the CDR3 DNA reads TGTGCCAGCAGTTTAAAGACAACTCAAGAGACCCAGTACTTC. Its translation: CASSLKTTQETQYF. The chain has TRBV27 and TRBJ2-5, with D unclear. The CDR3 has 14 residues. The V and J ends lost 2 bases and 2 bases respectively, with 9 bases between them. Germline values: CDR1 MNHEY, CDR2 SMNVEV (reference sequence).